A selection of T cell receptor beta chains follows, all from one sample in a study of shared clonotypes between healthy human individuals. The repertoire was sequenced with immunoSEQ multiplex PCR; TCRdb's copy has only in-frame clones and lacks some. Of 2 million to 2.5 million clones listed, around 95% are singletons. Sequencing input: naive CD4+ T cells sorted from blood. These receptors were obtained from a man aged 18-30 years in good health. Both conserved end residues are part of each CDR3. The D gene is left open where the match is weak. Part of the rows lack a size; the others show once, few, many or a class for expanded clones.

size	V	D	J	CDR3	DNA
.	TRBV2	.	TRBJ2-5	CARMQGETQYF	TGTGCCCGCATGCAAGGGGAGACCCAGTACTTC
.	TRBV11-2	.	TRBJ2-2	CASSSGLWTGELFF	TGTGCCAGCAGCTCGGGACTCTGGACCGGGGAGCTGTTTTTT
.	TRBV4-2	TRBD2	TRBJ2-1	CASSQESAGVRHNEQFF	TGTGCCAGCAGCCAAGAGTCTGCGGGAGTGAGACACAATGAGCAGTTCTTC
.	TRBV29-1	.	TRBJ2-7	CSVAQNTYEQYF	TGCAGCGTTGCCCAGAATACCTACGAGCAGTACTTC
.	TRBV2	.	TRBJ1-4	CASSQRTEVEKLFF	TGTGCCAGCAGTCAGAGGACAGAGGTTGAAAAACTGTTTTTT
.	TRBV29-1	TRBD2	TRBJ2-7	CSVHGTSGAREQYF	TGCAGCGTCCATGGGACTAGCGGGGCTCGGGAGCAGTACTTC
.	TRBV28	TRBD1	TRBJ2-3	CASSLRTGGTDTQYF	TGTGCCAGCAGTTTAAGGACAGGTGGCACAGATACGCAGTATTTT
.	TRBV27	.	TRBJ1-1	CASSLWGLNTEAFF	TGTGCCAGCAGTTTGTGGGGACTGAACACTGAAGCTTTCTTT
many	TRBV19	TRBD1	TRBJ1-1	CASSPRTGTNTEAFF	TGTGCCAGTAGTCCACGGACAGGGACGAACACTGAAGCTTTCTTT
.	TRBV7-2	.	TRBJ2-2	CASSPSNPTVNTGELFF	TGTGCCAGCAGCCCGTCTAATCCGACAGTAAACACCGGGGAGCTGTTTTTT
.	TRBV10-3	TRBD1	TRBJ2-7	CAISLQGASFYEQYF	TGTGCCATCAGCCTACAGGGGGCTTCCTTCTACGAGCAGTACTTC
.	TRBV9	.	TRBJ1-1	CASSVAQTNTEAFF	TGTGCCAGCAGCGTAGCTCAGACGAACACTGAAGCTTTCTTT
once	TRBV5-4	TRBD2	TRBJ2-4	CASSLGTSGPNIQYF	TGTGCCAGCAGTTTGGGGACTAGCGGGCCAAACATTCAGTACTTC
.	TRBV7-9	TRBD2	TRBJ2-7	CASSPSGGSSYEQYF	TGTGCCAGCAGTCCTAGCGGGGGAAGCTCCTACGAGCAGTACTTC
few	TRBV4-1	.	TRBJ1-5	CASSQGRDVSNQPQHF	TGCGCCAGCAGCCAAGGAAGGGACGTTAGCAATCAGCCCCAGCATTTT
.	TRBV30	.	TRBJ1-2	CAWSVRRRPTVFGYTF	TGTGCCTGGAGTGTACGTCGGAGACCTACGGTATTTGGCTACACCTTC
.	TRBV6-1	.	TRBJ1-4	CASRGTPTNEKLFF	TGTGCCAGCAGAGGGACACCAACTAATGAAAAACTGTTTTTT
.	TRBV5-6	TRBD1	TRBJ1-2	CASRRDRAGGYTF	TGTGCCAGCAGACGGGACAGGGCAGGTGGCTACACCTTC
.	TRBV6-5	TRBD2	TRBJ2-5	CASRGPSGQETQYF	TGTGCCAGCAGGGGCCCTAGCGGCCAAGAGACCCAGTACTTC
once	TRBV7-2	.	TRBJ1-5	CASSPAGGGLAQHF	TGTGCCAGCAGCCCCGCGGGGGGGGGTTTAGCCCAGCATTTT
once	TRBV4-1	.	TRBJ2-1	CASSQDQWRGAYNEQFF	TGCGCCAGCAGCCAAGATCAGTGGAGGGGGGCCTACAATGAGCAGTTCTTC
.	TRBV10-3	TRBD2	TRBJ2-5	CAIAGRPGGETQYF	TGTGCCATTGCTGGAAGGCCGGGGGGAGAGACCCAGTACTTC
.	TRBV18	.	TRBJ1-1	CASSLVYLNTEAFF	TGTGCCAGCTCACTGGTCTACCTGAACACTGAAGCTTTCTTT
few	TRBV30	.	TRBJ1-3	CAWSDGRNTIYF	TGTGCCTGGAGTGACGGGAGAAACACCATATATTTT
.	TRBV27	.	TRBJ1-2	CASSPGSIPNYGYTF	TGTGCCAGCAGCCCAGGGTCGATACCTAACTATGGCTACACCTTC
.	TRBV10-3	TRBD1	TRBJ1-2	CAITKGQGVGYTF	TGTGCCATCACTAAGGGACAGGGGGTCGGCTACACCTTC
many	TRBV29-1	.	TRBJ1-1	CSVLGDPVNTEAFF	TGCAGCGTTCTCGGGGACCCGGTGAACACTGAAGCTTTCTTT
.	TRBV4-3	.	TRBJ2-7	CASSQYRDETYEQYF	TGCGCCAGCAGCCAATACCGGGACGAAACCTACGAGCAGTACTTC
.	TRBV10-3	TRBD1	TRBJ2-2	CAISDTGTGEAGELFF	TGTGCCATCAGTGACACAGGGACAGGGGAAGCCGGGGAGCTGTTTTTT
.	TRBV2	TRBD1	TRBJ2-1	CASIRQGVNEQFF	TGTGCCAGCATTCGTCAGGGGGTTAATGAGCAGTTCTTC
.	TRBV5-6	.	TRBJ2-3	CASSPQGRATDTQYF	TGTGCCAGCAGCCCACAGGGGAGGGCCACAGATACGCAGTATTTT
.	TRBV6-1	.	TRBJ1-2	CASSEDGKNYGYTF	TGTGCCAGCAGTGAAGATGGCAAAAACTATGGCTACACCTTC
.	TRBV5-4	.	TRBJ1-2	CASSLPRARTDFYGYTF	TGTGCCAGCAGCCTCCCGCGAGCCCGGACGGACTTCTATGGCTACACCTTC
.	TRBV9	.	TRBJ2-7	CASSGNRAGPNEQYF	TGTGCCAGCAGCGGAAATCGGGCAGGCCCCAACGAGCAGTACTTC
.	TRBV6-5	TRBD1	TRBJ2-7	CASSMGQGGYEQYF	TGTGCCAGCAGTATGGGACAGGGAGGATACGAGCAGTACTTC
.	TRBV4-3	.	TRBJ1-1	CASSLRGGGTEAFF	TGCGCCAGCAGCCTGAGAGGCGGCGGCACTGAAGCTTTCTTT
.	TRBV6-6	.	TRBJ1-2	CASSGGIYGYTF	TGTGCCAGCTCGGGGGGGATCTATGGCTACACCTTC
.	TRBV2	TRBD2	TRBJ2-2	CASSGGSGINTGELFF	TGTGCCAGCAGTGGGGGTAGCGGGATAAACACCGGGGAGCTGTTTTTT
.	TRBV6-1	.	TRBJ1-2	CASAPWSTMDGYTF	TGTGCCAGCGCTCCATGGAGTACTATGGATGGCTACACCTTC
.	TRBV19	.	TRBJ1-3	CASSARTVGNTIYF	TGTGCCAGTAGTGCCAGGACTGTGGGAAACACCATATATTTT
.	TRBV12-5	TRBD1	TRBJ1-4	CASGLFPKGQGEAGDEKLFF	TGTGCTAGTGGTTTGTTCCCTAAAGGACAGGGAGAGGCCGGTGATGAAAAACTGTTTTTT
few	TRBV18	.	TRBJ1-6	CASSTEYNSPLHF	TGTGCCAGCTCTACGGAGTATAATTCACCCCTCCACTTT
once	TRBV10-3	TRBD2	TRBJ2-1	CAISDWAGGNNEQFF	TGTGCCATCAGTGACTGGGCGGGGGGCAACAATGAGCAGTTCTTC
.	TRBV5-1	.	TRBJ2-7	CASSLGRGFFGEQYF	TGCGCCAGCAGCTTGGGTCGGGGGTTTTTCGGCGAGCAGTACTTC
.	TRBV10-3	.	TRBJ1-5	CAISVAESQPQHF	TGTGCCATCAGTGTGGCAGAGAGTCAGCCCCAGCATTTT
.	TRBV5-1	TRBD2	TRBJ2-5	CASRLSGGTQETQYF	TGCGCCAGCAGGCTTAGCGGGGGGACCCAAGAGACCCAGTACTTC
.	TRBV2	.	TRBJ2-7	CASRRDGSYEQYF	TGTGCCAGCAGACGCGACGGCTCCTACGAGCAGTACTTC
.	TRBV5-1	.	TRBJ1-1	CASSWGQQNTEAFF	TGCGCCAGCAGCTGGGGGCAGCAAAACACTGAAGCTTTCTTT
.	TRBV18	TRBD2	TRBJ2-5	CASSRIATSSQKETQYF	TGTGCCAGCTCGCGGATAGCGACTAGCTCTCAAAAAGAGACCCAGTACTTC
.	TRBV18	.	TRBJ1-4	CASSPRLVDNEKLFF	TGTGCCAGCTCACCCCGGCTGGTAGATAATGAAAAACTGTTTTTT